This TCR beta chain was recovered during a study of T cell responses to AZD1222 COVID-19 vaccine. The J segment lost 6 bases and the V segment lost 5 bases, leaving 8 bases of the junction unmatched. Germline lookup yields CDR1 LGHNT and CDR2 FRNRAP. The CDR3 totals 15 residues. Worth noting for this clone: Its target is not known.

General study points: Clonal diversity may have been underestimated in mostly white British donors. The reported proportion of spike-specific TCRs targeting unmutated variant regions was nearly half.

Sequenced by immunoSEQ multiplex PCR; TCRdb stores in-frame clones only, minus some. Here the sample spans 150,000 or so clones, around nine tenths being singletons. Sequencing was performed on peripheral blood, taken on day 0 of AZD1222 vaccination. V is TRBV12-5 and J is TRBJ2-1, with 9 bases matching TRBD1. This TCR came from an adult in good health. CDR3 sequence (DNA): TGTGCTAGTGGTCGATCCGGGACAGGGTCCAATGAGCAGTTCTTC. Amino acid sequence: CASGRSGTGSNEQFF.